What follows are 18 T cell receptor beta chains derived from one specimen sequenced in a study of blood T cell repertoires in COVID-19. The assay was immunoSEQ multiplex PCR, and TCRdb's table has in-frame clones only and misses some. The sample yields about 280,000 clones, around 80% seen once. Material for sequencing was PBMCs or T cells enriched from blood (not recorded which). These receptors originate from a man aged 40-55 years who had been exposed to COVID-19.

The chain combines TRBV12-5 with TRBJ1-1; possible D gene TRBD1, 6 bases. CDR3 length: 15 amino acids. The germline CDR1 and CDR2 sequences are LGHNT and FRNRAP. The V gene lost 2 bases and the J gene lost 6 bases, with 16 bases spanning the gap. The CDR3 loop reads CASGLTRTVAAEAFF. The CDR3 DNA reads as TGTGCTAGTGGTTTGACCAGGACAGTCGCGGCTGAAGCTTTCTTT.

Concerning this clone itself: Other DNA sequences of this sample code for an identical CDR3. The V and J genes are TRBV2 and TRBJ2-7, with a tentative D call TRBD2 (5 bases). V was clipped by 6 bases and J by 3 bases, with 6 bases between them. The CDR3 spans 11 residues. CDR1 and CDR2 (germline): SNHLY, FYNNEI. The CDR3 sequence: CASRRDYEQYF. The CDR3 nucleotides are TGTGCCAGCAGGAGGGACTACGAGCAGTACTTC.

This clone was observed once. The J gene is TRBJ2-1, the V gene TRBV9; 8 nucleotides match TRBD2. This CDR3 contains 14 residues. Germline V gene lookup returns CDR1 SGDLS and CDR2 YYNGEE. V dropped 3 bases and J dropped 5; count of bases not matched to a gene: 4. DNA of the CDR3: TGTGCCAGCAGCGCCCAGACTAGCGACAATGAGCAGTTCTTC. Translating gives CASSAQTSDNEQFF.

CDR3 nucleotide sequence: TGTGCCAGCAGCTTCACTAGCGGGAGGTATCTCGAGCAGTACTTC. This encodes CASSFTSGRYLEQYF. The J gene is TRBJ2-7, the V gene TRBV7-2; 12 bases match TRBD2. The CDR3 is 15 residues long. CDR1 SGHTA and CDR2 FQGNSA come from the germline V gene. V gave up 3 bases and J gave up 6 bases; unmatched junction bases: 6. Based on the CDR3 plus reference TRBV7-2 and TRBJ2-7, the full variable domain is GAGVSQSPSNKVTEKGKDVELRCDPISGHTALYWYRQSLGQGLEFLIYFQGNSAPDKSGLPSDRFSAERTGGSVSTLTIQRTQQEDSAVYLCASSFTSGRYLEQYFGPGTRLTVT.

V gene TRBV10-1 combines with J gene TRBJ2-5, with 7 nucleotides matching TRBD2. Per germline, CDR1 WNHNN and CDR2 SYGVQD (reference sequence). This CDR3 is built from 15 residues. J was trimmed by 6 bases and V by 6 bases; bases with no gene match: 13. Here the CDR3 reads CASRSGGRALKTQYF. The CDR3 DNA reads TGCGCCAGCAGGTCTGGGGGGAGGGCCCTCAAGACCCAGTACTTC.

This clone was seen once. V usage is TRBV19 and J usage is TRBJ1-2, with 7 bases fitting TRBD1. The CDR3 has 19 amino acids. The germline V gene encodes CDR1 LNHDA and CDR2 SQIVND (reference sequence). Trimming removed 4 bases from V and 4 bases from J; junction bases left unmatched: 21. CDR3 amino acids: CASSSGLRDRPINSYGYTF. The CDR3 nucleotides are TGTGCCAGTAGTAGTGGACTCCGGGACAGACCAATTAACAGCTATGGCTACACCTTC.

The rearrangement uses TRBV5-1 and TRBJ2-7, with D unclear. The V gene's germline CDR1 is SGHRS and CDR2 YFSETQ. The ends were cut back, 4 bases at V and 1 base at J, with 9 bases in the middle. The CDR3 spans 13 residues. The chain's CDR3 is CASSQFTSYEQYF. CDR3 in DNA: TGCGCCAGCAGCCAGTTCACGTCCTACGAGCAGTACTTC.

The chain joins TRBV5-4 to TRBJ1-2; no firm D call. The CDR3 is 16 amino acids. Germline V CDR1 and CDR2: SGHNT, YYREEE (reference sequence). V was clipped by 0 bases and J by 2 bases, with 14 bases between them. The CDR3: CASSLAGGNPNYGYTF. The CDR3, as DNA: TGTGCCAGCAGCTTGGCCGGAGGGAACCCCAACTATGGCTACACCTTC.

This sequence joins TRBV29-1 and TRBJ1-3; D remains ambiguous. This CDR3 region has 15 residues. Germline CDR1 SQVTM, CDR2 ANQGSEA. V lost 0 bases, J lost 2 bases, and 11 bases lay in between. The CDR3 region has the DNA TGCAGCGTTGAAGATCTCGGGGAAGCTGGAAACACCATATATTTT. It codes for CSVEDLGEAGNTIYF.

The chain couples TRBV27 to TRBJ1-2; 7 bases agree with TRBD1. Per germline, CDR1 MNHEY and CDR2 SMNVEV (reference sequence). CDR3 length equals 15 residues. Unmatched junction bases numbered 9, after V lost 6 bases and J lost 2 bases. The CDR3 bases are TGTGCCAGCAGAACCTGGACAGGTTACAACTATGGCTACACCTTC. This gives the protein CASRTWTGYNYGYTF.

The chain links TRBV5-1 to TRBJ1-6; TRBD1 is a possible D gene (6 bases). The CDR3 covers 15 residues. CDR1 is SGHRS, CDR2 YFSETQ, per germline. Trimming removed 4 bases at V and 9 bases at J, with 17 bases between. CDR3 in DNA: TGCGCCAGCAGCGGGGACACTCTAAGGGGTTCACCCCTCCACTTT. This sequence encodes CASSGDTLRGSPLHF.

The chain uses TRBV7-2 and TRBJ2-3, with 9 nucleotides matching TRBD2. J was trimmed by 2 bases and V by 2 bases; bases with no gene match: 5. This CDR3 region has 16 residues. In germline, CDR1 is SGHTA, CDR2 FQGNSA. The CDR3 reads CASSLQGLALTDTQYF. The CDR3 DNA reads TGTGCCAGCAGCTTACAGGGACTAGCCCTCACAGATACGCAGTATTTT.

The J gene is TRBJ1-3, the V gene TRBV19, with D unresolved. The CDR3 runs to 13 residues. V dropped 3 bases and J dropped 2 bases, with 5 bases sitting between them. The germline gives CDR1 LNHDA, CDR2 SQIVND (reference sequence). DNA of the CDR3: TGTGCCAGTAGTATCCCTCCTGGAAACACCATATATTTT. This gives the protein CASSIPPGNTIYF.

This chain connects TRBV7-3 to TRBJ2-3; 10 nucleotides match TRBD2. The trim removed 2 bases at V and 1 base at J, leaving 9 bases unmatched. The CDR3 sequence is 18 residues long. The germline V gene has CDR1 SGHTA and CDR2 FQGTGA. CDR3 sequence: CASSLRSRLAGGTDTQYF. In DNA, the CDR3 is TGTGCCAGCAGCTTACGTTCCCGACTAGCGGGTGGCACAGATACGCAGTATTTT.

This clone was counted between two and nine times. V gene TRBV29-1 combines with J gene TRBJ1-1; no clear D. The germline CDR1 and CDR2 sequences are SQVTM and ANQGSEA. The CDR3 sequence is 12 residues long. The V end lost 6 bases, the J end lost 10 bases, and 18 bases lay between the germline ends. CDR3 bases: TGCAGCGTCGTAGTCAGTGGAGTTATAGCTTTCTTT. Its translation is CSVVVSGVIAFF.

This rearrangement joins TRBV11-3 to TRBJ2-2; unclear D gene. V was clipped by 3 bases and J by 2 bases, with 7 bases between them. The germline CDR1 and CDR2 sequences are SGHNT and YENEEA. The CDR3 loop spans 14 amino acids. For the CDR3, the DNA is TGTGCCAGCAGCTTCCGCGGAAACACCGGGGAGCTGTTTTTT. It translates to CASSFRGNTGELFF.

Here the CDR3 reads CASSLGDRGHIQYF. The CDR3, as DNA: TGTGCCAGCAGCTTAGGGGACAGGGGCCACATTCAGTACTTC. This chain connects TRBV5-8 to TRBJ2-4; TRBD1 matches at 10 bases. Germline lookup yields CDR1 SGHTS and CDR2 YDEGEE. The J segment lost 8 bases and the V segment lost 2 bases, leaving 4 bases of the junction unmatched. The CDR3 has 14 residues.

The V call is TRBV5-1, the J call TRBJ1-5, with 7 bases matching TRBD1. The CDR3 consists of 14 residues. Per the germline V gene, CDR1 is SGHRS and CDR2 is YFSETQ. V dropped 0 bases and J dropped 7; count of bases not matched to a gene: 4. The chain's CDR3 is CASSLGQGLQPQHF. CDR3 sequence (DNA): TGCGCCAGCAGCTTGGGACAGGGACTGCAGCCCCAGCATTTT.